Below are 2 T cell receptor beta chains sequenced from a single sample in a study of T cells after yellow fever vaccination. One entry per CDR3 protein results from TCRdb running MiXCR on the 5' RACE reads. Found here are some 350,000 distinct CDR3 sequences, roughly 8.7% of them singletons; the top ten hold more than 15%. This material consisted of PBMCs, taken on the day of the first yellow fever vaccination. The source of these receptors is a man between 18 and 29 years old who received the YFV17D yellow fever vaccine.

The genes are TRBV12-3 or TRBV12-4 and TRBJ1-4, with 8 bases that match TRBD1. The CDR3 totals 13 residues. The J segment lost 8 bases and the V segment lost 6 bases, leaving 5 bases of the junction unmatched. CDR3 region: CASRMTGEEKLFF. The CDR3 nucleotides are TGTGCCAGCAGAATGACAGGGGAAGAAAAACTGTTTTTT.

This chain uses TRBV4-3 with TRBJ2-1, with 8 positions matching TRBD2. V trimming: 6 bases; J trimming: 9 bases; junction bases outside the gene matches: 19. CDR3 size: 17 residues. Germline V gives CDR1 LGHNA, CDR2 YSLEER. The CDR3 DNA is TGCGCCAGCAGGGGGGGGCCTAGCGGGTACGATCTAGGTGAGCAGTTCTTC. Its translation is CASRGGPSGYDLGEQFF.